These T cell receptor beta chains were read from a single sample in a study of T cell repertoires in cytomegalovirus infection. TCRdb re-called the reads with MiXCR, one entry per CDR3 protein. The sample consists of 680,000 or so distinct CDR3 sequences, roughly 36% of them appearing once. Their antigens are not known. This material consisted of cultured PBMCs, taken from culture after CMV antigen stimulation. These receptors came from a human donor in good health (CMV status not recorded). Some clones in this sample may be carry-over from other donors' samples. The CDR3 runs from the conserved cysteine through the conserved F or W. The D gene is left open where the match is weak. Not every row has a clone size; where given, it reads once, few, many or a size class.

V	D	size	J	DNA	CDR3
TRBV5-6	-	-	TRBJ2-5	TGTGCCAGCAGCACGCTGGCTGCCTCTGGAGAGACCCAGTACTTC	CASSTLAASGETQYF
TRBV28	TRBD2	-	TRBJ2-5	TGTGCCAGCAGCCCTATGGCACGGGGGGGCCGAGAGACCCAGTACTTC	CASSPMARGGRETQYF
TRBV6-2/TRBV6-3	TRBD1	-	TRBJ1-5	TGTGCCAGCAGCCCCGGGGGGACAGGTTATAGCAATCAGCCCCAGCATTTT	CASSPGGTGYSNQPQHF
TRBV5-1	-	-	TRBJ1-2	TGCGCCAGCAGCTTGGAGTTGTGGAGTTATGGCTACACCTTC	CASSLELWSYGYTF
TRBV11-2	TRBD1	-	TRBJ1-4	TGTGCCAGCAGCGTGACGACAGGGAACCCCTTGAATGAAAAACTGTTTTTT	CASSVTTGNPLNEKLFF
TRBV7-2	-	-	TRBJ1-2	TGTGCCAGCAGCTTAGCGTGGGCTTCTGGGGGCTACACCTTC	CASSLAWASGGYTF
TRBV7-6	TRBD1	-	TRBJ2-7	TGTGCCAGCAGTTCGACAGGGGCCGAGCAGTACTTC	CASSSTGAEQYF
TRBV6-2/TRBV6-3	-	-	TRBJ2-2	TGTGCCAGCAGTTACTCCCGACTAGGGTCGAACACCGGGGAGCTGTTTTTT	CASSYSRLGSNTGELFF
TRBV2	-	-	TRBJ1-1	TGTGCCAGCAGTGCTTGGAACACTGAAGCTTTCTTT	CASSAWNTEAFF
TRBV15	-	once	TRBJ2-5	TGTGCCACCAGCAGAGCGGTAGGGACCCAGTACTTC	CATSRAVGTQYF
TRBV6-2/TRBV6-3	-	-	TRBJ2-3	TGTGCCAGCAGGAGGACAGCGAGCACAGATACGCAGTATTTT	CASRRTASTDTQYF
TRBV7-9	TRBD2	few	TRBJ2-1	TGTGCCAGCAGCCCCCGCAGGACTAGACCGGGAAGTGAGCAGTTCTTC	CASSPRRTRPGSEQFF
TRBV7-2	TRBD2	many	TRBJ2-5	TGTGCCAGCAGCTTCAGGCTAGCGGGAGTAAGGGAGACCCAGTACTTC	CASSFRLAGVRETQYF
TRBV10-3	TRBD1	-	TRBJ1-3	TGTGCCATCAGGGCGGACAGGGAAGGGAACACCATATATTTT	CAIRADREGNTIYF
TRBV20-1	-	-	TRBJ2-5	TGCAGTGCTCCCACCGGGGGAGAGACCCAGTACTTC	CSAPTGGETQYF
TRBV7-9	-	few	TRBJ1-5	TGTGCCAGCAGCCTCGGGCAACAGCCCCAGCATTTT	CASSLGQQPQHF
TRBV20-1	TRBD1	-	TRBJ2-5	TGCAGTGCTCAACAGGGGGTGGAGGAGACCCAGTACTTC	CSAQQGVEETQYF
TRBV11-2	-	few	TRBJ2-1	TGTGCCAGCAGTTTAGCGTCGGGCAATGAGCAGTTCTTC	CASSLASGNEQFF
TRBV7-9	-	-	TRBJ1-1	TGTGCCAGCAGCTTAGAAGTTAGCGTCTTT	CASSLEVSVF
TRBV6-1	-	few	TRBJ1-4	TGTGCCAGCAGTGAAACCCTTAGGCCTGAAAAACTGTTTTTT	CASSETLRPEKLFF
TRBV5-1	TRBD1	-	TRBJ1-1	TGCGCCACCAAGTGGGGACAGGGCGCTGAAGCTTTCTTT	CATKWGQGAEAFF
TRBV9	TRBD2	-	TRBJ2-5	TGTGCCAGCAGCGCACTGACTAGCGGGACGTCGGAGACCCAGTACTTC	CASSALTSGTSETQYF
TRBV11-2	-	-	TRBJ2-3	TGTGCCATCTCACCAGTCGTGGTGGATACGCAGTATTTT	CAISPVVVDTQYF
TRBV6-1	TRBD2	few	TRBJ2-3	TGTGCCAGCAGTCGACGACTAGCGGGGATCCCCGGTACAGATACGCAGTATTTT	CASSRRLAGIPGTDTQYF
TRBV20-1	-	-	TRBJ2-3	TGCAGTGCTAGAGATTTCCGGCAGGGCTTCACAGATACGCAGTATTTT	CSARDFRQGFTDTQYF
TRBV28	TRBD1	few	TRBJ2-1	TGTGCCAGCAGACAGGGGCTGCACAATGAGCAGTTCTTC	CASRQGLHNEQFF
TRBV4-1	TRBD2	few	TRBJ2-3	TGCGCCAGCAGCGGGGTGTCGCGGGGGACAGATACGCAGTATTTT	CASSGVSRGTDTQYF
TRBV12-3/TRBV12-4	-	few	TRBJ2-5	TGTGCCAGCACTGCGGGGACCCGATGGGAGACCCAGTACTTC	CASTAGTRWETQYF
TRBV6-2/TRBV6-3	-	few	TRBJ2-2	TGTGCCAGCAACAGAATAAGATCCAAGGTCAGCGTTTTGACCGGGGAGCTGTTTTTT	CASNRIRSKVSVLTGELFF
TRBV7-2	-	few	TRBJ2-7	TGTGCCAGCAGCTTAACTGGCGTCTGGAGCTACGAGCAGTACTTC	CASSLTGVWSYEQYF
TRBV12-3/TRBV12-4	-	many	TRBJ2-3	TGTGCCAGCACCAGGGGGGATGGGGGCACAGATACGCAGTATTTT	CASTRGDGGTDTQYF
TRBV20-1	TRBD1	-	TRBJ1-5	TGCAGTGCTCAACCGGGACAGGGAGATCAGCCCCAGCATTTT	CSAQPGQGDQPQHF
TRBV7-2	-	-	TRBJ1-4	TGTGCCAGCACCCCGACAGGCGGGAATGAAAAACTGTTTTTT	CASTPTGGNEKLFF
TRBV10-3	TRBD1	-	TRBJ1-1	TGTGCCATCGGGGACAGGGGACTTAACACTGAAGCTTTCTTT	CAIGDRGLNTEAFF
TRBV10-2	-	-	TRBJ2-7	TGCGCCAGCAGTGGCCAAAAATACGAGCAGTACTTC	CASSGQKYEQYF
TRBV28	-	-	TRBJ1-2	TGTGCCAGCAGTCCCAGCGTACTATCAAATCGAGGCTACACCTTC	CASSPSVLSNRGYTF
TRBV11-2	-	-	TRBJ2-7	TGTGCCAGCAGCTTAAGGCGGGGAGAGTACGAGCAGTACTTC	CASSLRRGEYEQYF
TRBV12-3/TRBV12-4	-	few	TRBJ1-3	TGTGCCAGCATGACGGAGAGCTCTGGAAACACCATATATTTT	CASMTESSGNTIYF
TRBV5-4	TRBD1	-	TRBJ2-4	TGTGCCAGCAGCTCTACAGGGGATAACATTCAGTACTTC	CASSSTGDNIQYF
TRBV5-4	-	-	TRBJ2-1	TGTGCCAGCAGTCCCGGGTGGGGTGAGCAGTTCTTC	CASSPGWGEQFF
TRBV7-2	-	-	TRBJ1-5	TGTGCCAGCAGTACGGGCCTCTGGGAAAATCAGCCCCAGCATTTT	CASSTGLWENQPQHF
TRBV5-4	-	-	TRBJ2-5	TGTGCCAGCAGCTTAGACTTCCAACAAGAGACCCAGTACTTC	CASSLDFQQETQYF
TRBV5-1	-	few	TRBJ1-3	TGCGCCAGCAGCCCACAGCACTACTCTGGAAACACCATATATTTT	CASSPQHYSGNTIYF
TRBV7-9	TRBD1	-	TRBJ1-1	TGTGCCAGCAGCTCCCAAACAGGGGGCACTGAAGCTTTCTTT	CASSSQTGGTEAFF
TRBV5-1	TRBD1	-	TRBJ1-1	TGCGCCAGCAGCACCAGGACAGGGGGTTTAACTGAAGCTTTCTTT	CASSTRTGGLTEAFF
TRBV7-2	TRBD1	many	TRBJ2-1	TGTGCCAGCAGCGGGGGACAGTTCTACAATGAGCAGTTCTTC	CASSGGQFYNEQFF
TRBV19	TRBD2	-	TRBJ2-1	TGTGCCAGCAGTCGACTAGCGGGACACAATGAGCAGTTCTTC	CASSRLAGHNEQFF